The 30 T cell receptor beta chains given below trace back to one sample, sequenced in a study of blood T cell repertoires in COVID-19. TCRdb's table, derived via immunoSEQ multiplex PCR, lists solely in-frame clones and lacks some. The sample lists 65,000 or so clones; roughly nine tenths were seen once. The sample taken for sequencing was peripheral blood. These receptors came from a man aged 60 to 75 with acute or convalescent COVID-19.

This CDR3 is CASSRGTGESYEQYF. The CDR3 DNA sequence: TGCGCCAGCAGCAGGGGGACAGGAGAATCCTACGAGCAGTACTTC. The chain links TRBV5-1 to TRBJ2-7; 8 nucleotides match TRBD1. Per germline, CDR1 SGHRS and CDR2 YFSETQ. CDR3 length equals 15 residues. Trimming removed 4 bases from V and 1 base from J; junction bases left unmatched: 7.

The chain links TRBV6-1 to TRBJ2-1; 8 nucleotides align to TRBD2. The germline gives CDR1 MNHNS, CDR2 SASEGT. This CDR3 is built from 15 residues. Unmatched junction bases numbered 9, after V lost 3 bases and J lost 8 bases. The CDR3 region is CASSDRRGGPHEQFF. DNA of the CDR3: TGTGCCAGCAGTGACAGACGGGGGGGCCCCCATGAGCAGTTCTTC.

The CDR3 spells CATSDSTSAVDTQYF. Here the CDR3 DNA reads TGTGCCACCAGTGACTCGACTAGCGCGGTGGATACGCAGTATTTT. This chain links TRBV24-1 with TRBJ2-3; 8 nucleotides match TRBD2. The trim removed 4 bases at V and 6 bases at J, leaving 8 bases unmatched. From germline, CDR1 is KGHDR and CDR2 SFDVKD. This CDR3 is built from 15 residues.

V gene TRBV5-4 combines with J gene TRBJ1-2, with unresolved D. The CDR3 consists of 12 residues. V lost 4 bases to trimming and J lost 2 bases, with 6 bases between them. Germline loops: CDR1 SGHNT, CDR2 YYREEE (reference sequence). CDR3 coding DNA: TGTGCCAGCAGCCCTAACAACTATGGCTACACCTTC. This encodes CASSPNNYGYTF.

This chain links TRBV3-1 (or the pseudogene TRBV3-2) with TRBJ1-3; maybe TRBD1 (5 bases). This CDR3 has 13 amino acids. V lost 4 bases and J 7 bases, leaving 11 bases between the germline ends. Germline CDR1 reads LGHDT; CDR2 reads YNNKEL (reference sequence). CDR3 region: CASSPWGGNTIYF. CDR3 in DNA: TGTGCCAGCAGCCCATGGGGGGGGAACACCATATATTTT.

The chain recombines TRBV20-1 with TRBJ2-1, with D tentatively TRBD2 (5 bases). Germline loops: CDR1 DFQATT, CDR2 SNEGSKA (reference sequence). The V end was cut by 3 bases, the J end by 10 bases, with 10 bases between. This CDR3 is built from 11 residues. The CDR3 DNA reads as TGCAGTGCTAGTGGGTCGGGAGAGCAGTTCTTC. It encodes CSASGSGEQFF.

The rearrangement links TRBV19 to TRBJ2-5; the D gene is possibly TRBD1 (8 bases). The V gene lost 3 bases and the J gene lost 5 bases, with 16 bases spanning the gap. Germline values: CDR1 LNHDA, CDR2 SQIVND (reference sequence). This CDR3 is 15 amino acids long. CDR3 sequence: CASSIEQGGGETQYF. The CDR3 coding sequence is TGTGCCAGTAGTATTGAACAGGGGGGAGGGGAGACCCAGTACTTC.

The chain has TRBV25-1 and TRBJ2-7; 8 bases agree with TRBD1. Germline V gene data show CDR1 as MGHDK and CDR2 as SYGVNS. This CDR3 spans 16 amino acids. J gave up 1 base and V 5 bases, and 10 bases lay outside the gene matches. In DNA, the CDR3 is TGTGCCAGCAGTCACCCGCACGGACAGGGTTCCTACGAGCAGTACTTC. Residues: CASSHPHGQGSYEQYF.

This chain links TRBV23-1 with TRBJ2-1; TRBD1 matches 8 bases. TRBV23-1 is identified as an open reading frame with a role that is uncertain. Losses at the gene ends were 0 bases for V and 7 bases for J; bases not matched to a gene: 14. The CDR3 is 18 amino acids. The CDR3 sequence: CASSQSKSLDRGKNEQFF. DNA of the CDR3: TGCGCCAGCAGTCAATCGAAATCCCTAGACAGGGGTAAAAATGAGCAGTTCTTC.

The gene calls are TRBV3-1 (or the pseudogene TRBV3-2) and TRBJ2-2, with D perhaps matching TRBD2 (6 bases). The V end was cut by 3 bases, the J end by 8 bases, with 19 bases between. The CDR3 extends over 16 amino acids. Germline V gives CDR1 LGHDT, CDR2 YNNKEL (reference sequence). The CDR3: CASSHTDWDSAGELFF. The CDR3, as DNA: TGTGCCAGCAGCCATACCGATTGGGACTCCGCGGGGGAGCTGTTTTTT.

This chain uses TRBV19 with TRBJ1-2, with D perhaps matching TRBD1 (6 bases). The V end was cut by 3 bases, the J end by 6 bases, with 17 bases between. The CDR3 length is 15 residues. In germline, CDR1 is LNHDA, CDR2 SQIVND (reference sequence). The CDR3 DNA sequence: TGTGCCAGTAGTATTCCCCCAGGGGTGAGCAATGGCTACACCTTC. Its translation: CASSIPPGVSNGYTF.

The chain couples TRBV10-3 to TRBJ1-3; D might be TRBD1 (6 bases). Trimming cost V 6 bases and J 0 bases, with 15 bases left between them. Per the germline V gene, CDR1 is ENHRY and CDR2 is SYGVKD. The CDR3 has 16 residues. CDR3 DNA sequence: TGTGCCATCAGGAAGGACAGCTCCAGCTCTGGAAACACCATATATTTT. Translation: CAIRKDSSSSGNTIYF.

The chain combines TRBV5-6 with TRBJ1-4; possibly TRBD1 for D (5 bases). CDR3 length: 19 residues. The ends were cut back, 1 base at V and 0 bases at J, with 19 bases in the middle. CDR1 is SGHDT, CDR2 YYEEEE, per germline. The CDR3 protein is CASSLRGTHNLATNEKLFF. CDR3 bases: TGTGCCAGCAGCTTGCGCGGGACTCATAATCTTGCAACTAATGAAAAACTGTTTTTT. The full variable domain, with the rest looked up from reference TRBV5-6 and TRBJ1-4, is DAGVTQSPTHLIKTRGQQVTLRCSPKSGHDTVSWYQQALGQGPQFIFQYYEEEERQRGNFPDRFSGHQFPNYSSELNVNALLLGDSALYLCASSLRGTHNLATNEKLFFGSGTQLSVL.

In its sample, this clone was seen once. The rearrangement joins TRBV7-2 to TRBJ2-3; 8 positions agree with TRBD2. Germline CDR1 is SGHTA and CDR2 is FQGNSA. The CDR3 is 17 residues long. V trimming: 6 bases; J trimming: 0 bases; junction bases outside the gene matches: 11. The CDR3, as DNA: TGTGCCAGCAGTCCAATGGGTAGCGGGGAAAGCACAGATACGCAGTATTTT. Translating it yields CASSPMGSGESTDTQYF.

This rearrangement joins TRBV27 to TRBJ2-7; 7 bases are shared with TRBD1. The CDR3 extends over 12 amino acids. V shed 4 bases and J 6 bases; nucleotides not matched to a gene: 3. The germline V gene has CDR1 MNHEY and CDR2 SMNVEV (reference sequence). As DNA, the CDR3 is TGTGCCAGCAGTTCGACAGGGTTCGAGCAGTACTTC. It is translated as CASSSTGFEQYF.

The chain has TRBV15 and TRBJ2-3; the match to TRBD2 covers 9 bases. The germline gives CDR1 LNHNV, CDR2 YYDKDF (reference sequence). The CDR3 contains 14 residues. V lost 9 bases to trimming and J lost 2 bases; unmatched junction nucleotides: 6. CDR3 nucleotide sequence: TGTGCCACTCTCAGCGGGGGGTCCACAGATACGCAGTATTTT. Its translation: CATLSGGSTDTQYF.

The table lists this clone with a few counts. V is TRBV27 and J is TRBJ2-2; D unclear. Germline loops: CDR1 MNHEY, CDR2 SMNVEV (reference sequence). The V end lost 6 bases, the J end lost 5 bases, and 13 bases lay between the germline ends. This CDR3 spans 14 amino acids. CDR3 coding DNA: TGTGCCAGCAGGAGGCAGACTGATACCGGGGAGCTGTTTTTT. Its protein product is CASRRQTDTGELFF.

This chain uses TRBV6-6 with TRBJ1-1; TRBD1 matches at 8 bases. The CDR3 spans 13 residues. Germline trimming cut 7 bases from V and 5 bases from J; bases unmatched to any gene: 6. The germline V gene has CDR1 MNHNY and CDR2 SVGAGI (reference sequence). The DNA for the CDR3 is TGTGCCAGCACTCAAAGGACAGGGACTGAAGCTTTCTTT. Protein: CASTQRTGTEAFF.

This clone came up once. This sequence joins TRBV7-9 and TRBJ1-5, with a weak D call TRBD1 (5 bases). The CDR3 extends over 16 amino acids. V lost 4 bases to trimming and J lost 1 base, with 14 bases between them. Germline V gene lookup returns CDR1 SEHNR and CDR2 FQNEAQ (reference sequence). In DNA form, the CDR3 reads TGTGCCAGCAGCTCCGGACGGGGGATGAGCAATCAGCCCCAGCATTTT. It yields the protein CASSSGRGMSNQPQHF.

V is TRBV15 and J is TRBJ1-4; a possible D gene is TRBD1 (5 bases). Trimming took 0 bases from V and 2 from J, leaving 10 bases between them. The CDR3 extends over 16 amino acids. The V gene's germline CDR1 is LNHNV and CDR2 YYDKDF (reference sequence). The CDR3 nucleotides read TGTGCCACCAGCAGAGAACCCAGGGCGACTAATGAAAAACTGTTTTTT. It encodes CATSREPRATNEKLFF. The variable domain in full, with the rest retrieved from reference TRBV15 and TRBJ1-4, is DAMVIQNPRYQVTQFGKPVTLSCSQTLNHNVMYWYQQKSSQAPKLLFHYYDKDFNNEADTPDNFQSRRPNTSFCFLDIRSPGLGDTAMYLCATSREPRATNEKLFFGSGTQLSVL.

The chain combines TRBV19 with TRBJ2-4; 9 bases align to TRBD2. The ends lost 5 bases at V and 3 bases at J; junction bases unmatched: 5. There are 15 residues in the CDR3. CDR1 is LNHDA and CDR2 is SQIVND in the germline V gene (reference sequence). CDR3 bases: TGTGCCAGTAGTGTGGCGGGAGGGGGCAAAAACATTCAGTACTTC. Translated, it gives CASSVAGGGKNIQYF.

CDR3 residues: CASSQEEGYSGNTIYF. CDR3 bases: TGCGCCAGCAGCCAAGAAGAGGGCTACTCTGGAAACACCATATATTTT. The V call is TRBV4-1, the J call TRBJ1-3; the D is unclear. V shed 0 bases and J shed 0 bases, with 9 bases lying between them. The length of the CDR3 is 16 residues. CDR1 is MGHRA and CDR2 is YSYEKL in the germline V gene.

The sample holds a few counts of this clone. The CDR3 reads CASSPRTGGEQYF. Written as DNA, the CDR3 is TGTGCCAGCAGCCCTCGGACAGGGGGCGAGCAGTACTTC. The rearrangement links TRBV3-1 (or the pseudogene TRBV3-2) to TRBJ2-7, with 10 bases lining up with TRBD1. Per the germline V gene, CDR1 is LGHDT and CDR2 is YNNKEL (reference sequence). Trimming cost V 4 bases and J 6 bases; bases outside gene matches: 3. This CDR3 contains 13 residues.

V and J are TRBV10-3 and TRBJ2-3, with D uncertain. The V gene lost 2 bases and the J gene lost 4 bases, with 4 bases spanning the gap. The CDR3 length is 12 residues. Germline CDR1 reads ENHRY; CDR2 reads SYGVKD. The CDR3 nucleotides read TGTGCCATCAGTGAGAGCCCAGATACGCAGTATTTT. Encoded protein: CAISESPDTQYF.

The chain joins TRBV19 to TRBJ1-1; D perhaps matches TRBD1 (6 bases). Germline CDR1 is LNHDA and CDR2 is SQIVND (reference sequence). The ends were cut back, 6 bases at V and 1 base at J, with 18 bases in the middle. The CDR3 loop spans 16 amino acids. CDR3 sequence reads: CASRERWGHQNTEAFF. Written as DNA, the CDR3 is TGTGCCAGTAGAGAGAGGTGGGGACACCAGAACACTGAAGCTTTCTTT.

The V and J genes are TRBV6-5 and TRBJ2-5; tentatively, D is TRBD2 (7 bases). V was clipped by 4 bases and J by 5 bases, with 8 bases between them. The CDR3 sequence is 12 residues long. The germline CDR1 and CDR2 sequences are MNHEY and SVGAGI. The CDR3 protein is CASSWGGETQYF. CDR3 in DNA: TGTGCCAGCAGTTGGGGGGGCGAGACCCAGTACTTC.

The chain is built from TRBV5-1 and TRBJ2-2, with no clear D. This CDR3 region has 15 residues. CDR1 SGHRS and CDR2 YFSETQ come from the germline V gene. Trimming shortened V by 4 bases and J by 0 bases, and 10 bases separated the two germline ends. CDR3 DNA sequence: TGCGCCAGCAGCGAAAGCGCCGCGAACACCGGGGAGCTGTTTTTT. Its translation is CASSESAANTGELFF.

J is TRBJ2-7 and V is TRBV18, with a tentative D call TRBD1 (6 bases). Looked up from germline, CDR1 is KGHSH and CDR2 is LQKENI. Trimming pared 5 bases from V and 6 bases from J, leaving 14 bases between. The CDR3 spans 13 residues. CDR3 protein: CASSTGPAPEQYF. For the CDR3, the DNA is TGTGCCAGCTCAACAGGGCCGGCCCCCGAGCAGTACTTC.

V and J are TRBV2 and TRBJ2-3; D uncertain. The germline CDR1 and CDR2 sequences are SNHLY and FYNNEI. V was trimmed by 3 bases and J by 7 bases, leaving 5 bases between them. The CDR3 loop spans 11 amino acids. CDR3 amino acids: CASSEANTQYF. The CDR3 DNA reads as TGTGCCAGCAGTGAGGCAAATACGCAGTATTTT.

The chain employs TRBV6-5 and TRBJ1-2; no definite D call. The CDR3 sequence is 12 residues long. V shed 10 bases and J shed 0 bases, with 9 bases lying between them. The germline CDR1 and CDR2 sequences are MNHEY and SVGAGI. CDR3 nucleotide sequence: TGTGCCACCGAGTCACCTAACTATGGCTACACCTTC. Translating gives CATESPNYGYTF.